This T cell receptor beta chain derives from a study of CD8 T cells in ankylosing spondylitis (dated by TCRdb to the late 2010s). With regard to the full study: The study set out to find disease-linked TCR variants by profiling T cell receptor beta repertoires in ankylosing spondylitis patients and healthy donors. The full study cohort was made up of under 30 ankylosing spondylitis patients and 95 to 130 healthy donors. Peripheral blood samples were taken, and synovial fluid was additionally collected from ankylosing spondylitis patients. Beyond this particular receptor, the publication reports: Blood from ankylosing spondylitis patients appeared to be characterized by a TCR beta motif composed of under 10 highly homologous amino acid variants. Significant enrichment of the disease-linked clones was reported in matched synovial fluid samples from ankylosing spondylitis patients. Some of the motif variants had been reported before in the synovial fluid and blood of reactive arthritis patients, a finding that suggests common disease-initiation mechanisms. The disease-linked clones showed a CD8+ phenotype and occurred at relatively low frequencies in peripheral blood.

This sample was sequenced with an Illumina HiSeq 2500. TCR beta libraries were prepared by quantitative 5'-RACE with molecular barcodes. On the study's bioinformatics: Disease-linked TCR variants were identified with a new computational method built on a probabilistic model of VDJ rearrangement. The public reads were reanalyzed by TCRdb: fastp trimming at Q25, MiXCR alignment, in-frame beta chains only. Rows with one shared CDR3 protein collapse into an entry with the most common genes and DNA. V and J calls and clone size were set by TCRdb, not the authors. The sample table records a few hundred thousand distinct CDR3 sequences; about 22% of these occur just once. The ten largest clones capture about 17% of the sample. From a lookup of the germline V gene, CDR1 and CDR2 are SGHRS and YFSETQ. Trimming leaves V shorter by 2 bases and J shorter by 7 bases, with the junction holding 7 bases beyond the gene matches. The CDR3 runs 15 amino acids, cysteine and phenylalanine included. Here the CDR3 DNA is all that survives: 45 bases in frame from base 1.

Worth noting for this clonotype: The target of this receptor is not known. Nothing much larger sits one base from this clone, and base qualities are not available.

Rearrangement joined TRBV5-1 to TRBJ1-4; 8 bases in the junction line up with TRBD1. The source is a male donor with ankylosing spondylitis. The sample taken for sequencing was blood, either unsorted or a sorted T cell fraction (not recorded which). The nucleotide sequence reads as follows: TGCGCCAGCAGCTTTTCTAGGACAGGGACTGAAAAACTGTTTTTT. Its coded protein is CASSFSRTGTEKLFF. The variable domain in full, with residues beyond the CDR3 obtained from the reference TRBV5-1 and TRBJ1-4 genes, is KAGVTQTPRYLIKTRGQQVTLSCSPISGHRSVSWYQQTPGQGLQFLFEYFSETQRNKGNFPGRFSGRQFSNSRSEMNVSTLELGDSALYLCASSFSRTGTEKLFFGSGTQLSVL.